This T cell receptor beta chain was captured by sequencing in a study of T cells in tumors after PD-1 blockade. The overall study: Each patient got pembrolizumab 200 mg every 3 weeks or cemiplimab 350 mg every 2 weeks. During anti-PD-1 treatment, some patients continued daily vismodegib 150 mg. Study outcomes and limitations: Some novel exhausted tumor clones appeared in pre-treatment blood, suggesting peripheral recruitment.

Assay used: immunoSEQ multiplex PCR; TCRdb lists only in-frame clones, some missing. The sample shows 45,000 to 60,000 clones, about 85% of them seen only once. Trimming removed 5 bases from V and 3 bases from J, with 13 bases in between. The CDR3 has 15 residues. Per germline, CDR1 SSHAT and CDR2 FNYEAQ (reference sequence). As to this clone: Its target is not known.

The sample here was PBMCs, taken before anti-PD-1 treatment. The sequence was collected from a human donor with basal cell carcinoma. The gene calls are TRBV7-7 and TRBJ2-2; D is possibly TRBD2 (6 bases). The CDR3, as DNA: TGTGCCAGCAGCCCCGGCTGGGGGGACACCGGGGAGCTGTTTTTT. Its protein is CASSPGWGDTGELFF. Together with reference TRBV7-7 and TRBJ2-2, the CDR3 gives the full variable domain: GAGVSQSPRYKVTKRGQDVTLRCDPISSHATLYWYQQALGQGPEFLTYFNYEAQPDKSGLPSDRFSAERPEGSISTLTIQRTEQRDSAMYRCASSPGWGDTGELFFGEGSRLTVL.